A selection of T cell receptor beta chains follows, all from one sample in a study of blood T cell repertoires in COVID-19. Profiled with immunoSEQ multiplex PCR; TCRdb holds only in-frame clones, not every one. The table lists over 100,000 clones, less than 90% of them singletons. The material sequenced was peripheral blood. The receptors were sampled from a woman aged 55-75 years with acute or convalescent COVID-19. Each CDR3 is given without its conserved first and last residue. Fields, in order: V gene, CDR3 protein.

v_call: TRBV13
cdr3_aa: ASSLQGAGEKLF

v_call: TRBV7-9
cdr3_aa: ASSPHRSEETQY

v_call: TRBV5-1
cdr3_aa: ASSSEDRGMRGYT

v_call: TRBV27
cdr3_aa: ASSLFGGATLNQPQH

v_call: TRBV5-1
cdr3_aa: ASSFGTGKETQY

v_call: TRBV11-2
cdr3_aa: ASRPPGGHSYEQY

v_call: TRBV7-2
cdr3_aa: ASLRSANGVSEQF

v_call: TRBV19
cdr3_aa: ASSNPIEGRHQPQH

v_call: TRBV19
cdr3_aa: ASRQYMNTEAF

v_call: TRBV24-1
cdr3_aa: ATSRSGPGVFSSYNEQF

v_call: TRBV3-1/TRBV3-2
cdr3_aa: ASSHSAGINQPQH

v_call: TRBV7-2
cdr3_aa: ASEAGTDGYT

v_call: TRBV6-2/TRBV6-3
cdr3_aa: ASSMHRLAGGGELF

v_call: TRBV19
cdr3_aa: ASSNRVGSPLH

v_call: TRBV5-1
cdr3_aa: ASSLGPGQGYGYT

v_call: TRBV10-3
cdr3_aa: AISESRGASTDTQY

v_call: TRBV2
cdr3_aa: ASSETGLASNEQF

v_call: TRBV25-1
cdr3_aa: ASSSGGPYNEQF

v_call: TRBV18
cdr3_aa: ASSPIAGRTDTQY

v_call: TRBV28
cdr3_aa: ASISSGKENTGELF

v_call: TRBV7-2
cdr3_aa: ASSRGGTGLTGELF

v_call: TRBV7-9
cdr3_aa: ASSPGTGNQPQH

v_call: TRBV2
cdr3_aa: ASAPSGETQY

v_call: TRBV7-2
cdr3_aa: ASSQEGGNQPQH

v_call: TRBV6-4
cdr3_aa: ASSSTGHFSYT

v_call: TRBV24-1
cdr3_aa: ATSDPVGGFEQY

v_call: TRBV10-3
cdr3_aa: AISLSPGTGGSYEQY

v_call: TRBV7-9
cdr3_aa: ASSFKTNYYEQY

v_call: TRBV19
cdr3_aa: ASSITGTNEKLF

v_call: TRBV7-2
cdr3_aa: ASSSERFLGYT

v_call: TRBV25-1
cdr3_aa: ASSEDRVRTGELF

v_call: TRBV28
cdr3_aa: ASSSGGSNQPQH

v_call: TRBV24-1
cdr3_aa: ATSDRTAYSTDTQY

v_call: TRBV11-2
cdr3_aa: ASSFPGLNRYEQY

v_call: TRBV6-6
cdr3_aa: ASSYSGGPYEQY

v_call: TRBV12-3/TRBV12-4
cdr3_aa: ASSPHNQPQH

v_call: TRBV5-8
cdr3_aa: ASSPPRGETLEQY

v_call: TRBV5-1
cdr3_aa: ASSFQGATGNTIY

v_call: TRBV3-1/TRBV3-2
cdr3_aa: ASSPLAGGPGETQY

v_call: TRBV7-2
cdr3_aa: ASSQGLAGQETQY

v_call: TRBV13
cdr3_aa: ASIAQGSYNEQF

v_call: TRBV15
cdr3_aa: ATSRDRGTEAF

v_call: TRBV7-9
cdr3_aa: ASSFIQGTDTQY

v_call: TRBV18
cdr3_aa: ASSLRQIIYNEQF

v_call: TRBV5-1
cdr3_aa: ASSLEQATTNTEAF

v_call: TRBV7-2
cdr3_aa: ASSLAQGAGELF

v_call: TRBV7-9
cdr3_aa: ASSRLLQTFGYT